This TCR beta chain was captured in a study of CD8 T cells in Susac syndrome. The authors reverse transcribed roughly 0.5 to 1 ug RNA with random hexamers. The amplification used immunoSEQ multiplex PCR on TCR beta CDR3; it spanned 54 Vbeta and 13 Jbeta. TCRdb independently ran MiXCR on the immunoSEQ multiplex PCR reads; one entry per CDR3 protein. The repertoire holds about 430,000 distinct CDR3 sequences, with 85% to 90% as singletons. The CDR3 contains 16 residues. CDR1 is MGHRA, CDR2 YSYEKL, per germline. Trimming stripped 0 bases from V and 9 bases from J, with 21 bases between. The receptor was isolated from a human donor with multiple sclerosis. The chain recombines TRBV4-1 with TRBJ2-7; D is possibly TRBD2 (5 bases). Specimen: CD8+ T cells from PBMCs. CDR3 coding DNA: TGCGCCAGCAGCCAAGAAGGATTGGCGGACCTCCGGGGGCAGTACTTC. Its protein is CASSQEGLADLRGQYF.